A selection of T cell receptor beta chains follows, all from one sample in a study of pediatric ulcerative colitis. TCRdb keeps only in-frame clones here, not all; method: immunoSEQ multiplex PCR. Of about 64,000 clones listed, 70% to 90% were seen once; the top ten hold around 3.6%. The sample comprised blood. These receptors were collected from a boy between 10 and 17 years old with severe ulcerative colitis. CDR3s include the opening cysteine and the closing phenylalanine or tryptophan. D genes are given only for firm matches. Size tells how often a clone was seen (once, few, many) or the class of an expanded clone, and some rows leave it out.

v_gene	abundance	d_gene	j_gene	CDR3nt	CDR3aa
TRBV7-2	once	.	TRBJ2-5	TGTGCCAGCAGCACAACGTTGGCGGGCGAGACCCAGTACTTC	CASSTTLAGETQYF
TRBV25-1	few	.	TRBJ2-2	TGTGCCAGCAGCCCAAACACCGGGGAGCTGTTTTTT	CASSPNTGELFF
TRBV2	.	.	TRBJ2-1	TGTGCCAGCAGTGAGACAGTTTACAATGAGCAGTTCTTC	CASSETVYNEQFF
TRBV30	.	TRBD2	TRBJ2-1	TGTGCCTGGGATCCGGGACTAGCGGGAGGCAATGAGCAGTTCTTC	CAWDPGLAGGNEQFF
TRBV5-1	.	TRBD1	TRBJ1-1	TGCGCCAGCAGACCTGACGGGACAGAGGGAACTGAAGCTTTCTTT	CASRPDGTEGTEAFF
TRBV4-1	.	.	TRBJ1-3	TGCGCCAGCAGCCAAGATGGGGGCTCTGGAAACACCATATATTTT	CASSQDGGSGNTIYF
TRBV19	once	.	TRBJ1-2	TGTGCCTCAAACTTTCTAGGTCGGGAGGATGGCTACACCTTC	CASNFLGREDGYTF
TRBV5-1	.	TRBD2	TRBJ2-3	TGCGCCAGCAGGTGGGCTAGCGGTACAGATACGCAGTATTTT	CASRWASGTDTQYF
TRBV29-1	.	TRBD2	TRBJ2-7	TGCAGCGTATCAATTCGACTAGCGGGAGACGTCTACGAGCAGTACTTC	CSVSIRLAGDVYEQYF
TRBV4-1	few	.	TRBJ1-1	TGCGCCAGCAGCCAAGGGGGGAACACTGAAGCTTTCTTT	CASSQGGNTEAFF
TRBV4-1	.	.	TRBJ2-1	TGCGCCAGCAGCCAAGCCACCGGGAGCCTGGTCGGGGATGAGCAGTTCTTC	CASSQATGSLVGDEQFF
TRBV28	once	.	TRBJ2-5	TGTGCCAGCAGTTTAACGGGGGCTGGGGGGACCCAGTACTTC	CASSLTGAGGTQYF
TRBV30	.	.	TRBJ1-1	TGTGCCTGGATGTCGCAGGGAAACACTGAGGCTTTCTTT	CAWMSQGNTEAFF
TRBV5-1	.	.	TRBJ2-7	TGCGCCAGCAGCTTGGGCCCCGGGGAAGAGCAGTACTTC	CASSLGPGEEQYF
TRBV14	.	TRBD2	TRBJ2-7	TGTGCCAGCAGCCCTGGAAGCGGGACTATTACCTACGAGCAGTACTTC	CASSPGSGTITYEQYF
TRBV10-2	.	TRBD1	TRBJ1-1	TGCGCCAGCAGTGACCAAGGACAGGCTTGGACTGAAGCTTTCTTT	CASSDQGQAWTEAFF
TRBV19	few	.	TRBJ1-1	TGTGCCAGTAGTATGACAGGGAACACTGAAGCTTTCTTT	CASSMTGNTEAFF
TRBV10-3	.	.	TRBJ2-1	TGTGCCATCGCGCCGGCGATGGGGAGCTACAATGAGCAGTTCTTC	CAIAPAMGSYNEQFF
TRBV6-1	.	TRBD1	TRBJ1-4	TGTGCCAGCAGTGTGACAGGGGTTGGTGAAAAACTGTTTTTT	CASSVTGVGEKLFF
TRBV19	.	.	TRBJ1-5	TGTGCCAGTATGGGGGGTTCCATACCCCAGCATTTT	CASMGGSIPQHF
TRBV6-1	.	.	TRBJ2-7	TGTGCCAGCAGTAGCGCCTACGAGCAGTACTTC	CASSSAYEQYF
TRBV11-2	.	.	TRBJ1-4	TGTGCCAGCAGCCTGCCCCTAGGGGCAACTAATGAAAAACTGTTTTTT	CASSLPLGATNEKLFF
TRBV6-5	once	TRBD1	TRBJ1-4	TGTGCCAGCAGTTACTCACAGGGGGCTCCACTGTTTTTT	CASSYSQGAPLFF
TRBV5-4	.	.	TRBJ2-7	TGTGCCAGCAGCGATCAAGCGGGCTACGAGCAGTACTTC	CASSDQAGYEQYF
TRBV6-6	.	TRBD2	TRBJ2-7	TGTGCCAGCAGATGGACTAGCGGCTCCTACGAGCAGTACTTC	CASRWTSGSYEQYF
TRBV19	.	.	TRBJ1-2	TGTGTCAGTAGTAAGGACACCCGAACAACGGGCTACACCTTC	CVSSKDTRTTGYTF
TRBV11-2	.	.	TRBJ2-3	TGTGCCAGCAGCTTAGAACGACAGGCCACAGATACGCAGTATTTT	CASSLERQATDTQYF
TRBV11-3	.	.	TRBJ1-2	TGTGCCAGCAGCTCCCGACTGAAGGGCTACACCTTC	CASSSRLKGYTF
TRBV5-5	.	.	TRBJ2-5	TGTGCCAGCAGCTTATGGGCCCAGTACTTC	CASSLWAQYF
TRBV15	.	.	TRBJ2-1	TGTGCCACCAGCAGAGATGCGGGCTCCTACAATGAGCAGTTCTTC	CATSRDAGSYNEQFF
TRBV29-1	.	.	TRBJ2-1	TGCAGCGTTGAATTCCGGGTGAAAAGGGGTCAAAGCGATGAGCAGTTCTTC	CSVEFRVKRGQSDEQFF